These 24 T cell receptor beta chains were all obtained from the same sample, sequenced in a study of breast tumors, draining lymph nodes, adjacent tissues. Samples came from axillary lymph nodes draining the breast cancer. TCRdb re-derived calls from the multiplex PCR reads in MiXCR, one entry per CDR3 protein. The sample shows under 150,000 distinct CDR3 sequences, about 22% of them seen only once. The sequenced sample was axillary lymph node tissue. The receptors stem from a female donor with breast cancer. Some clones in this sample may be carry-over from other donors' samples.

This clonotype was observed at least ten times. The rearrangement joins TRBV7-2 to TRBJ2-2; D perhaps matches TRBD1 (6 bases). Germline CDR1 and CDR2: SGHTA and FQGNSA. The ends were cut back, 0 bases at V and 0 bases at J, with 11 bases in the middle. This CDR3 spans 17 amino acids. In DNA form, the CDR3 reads TGTGCCAGCAGCTTAGCCCGGACAGCCTCGAACACCGGGGAGCTGTTTTTT. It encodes CASSLARTASNTGELFF. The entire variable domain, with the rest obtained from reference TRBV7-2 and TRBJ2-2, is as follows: GAGVSQSPSNKVTEKGKDVELRCDPISGHTALYWYRQSLGQGLEFLIYFQGNSAPDKSGLPSDRFSAERTGGSVSTLTIQRTQQEDSAVYLCASSLARTASNTGELFFGEGSRLTVL.

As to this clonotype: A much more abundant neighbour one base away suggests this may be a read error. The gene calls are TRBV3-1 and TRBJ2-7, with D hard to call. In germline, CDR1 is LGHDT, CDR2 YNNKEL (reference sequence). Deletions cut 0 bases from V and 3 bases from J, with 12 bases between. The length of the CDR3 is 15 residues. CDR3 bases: TGTGCCAGCAGCCAAGACGTCAGCAACTTCTACGAGCAGTACTTC. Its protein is CASSQDVSNFYEQYF.

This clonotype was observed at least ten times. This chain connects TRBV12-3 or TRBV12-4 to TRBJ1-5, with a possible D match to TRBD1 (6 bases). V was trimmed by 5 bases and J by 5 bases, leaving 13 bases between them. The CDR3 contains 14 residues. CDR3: CASSQQGTDQPQHF. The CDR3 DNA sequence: TGTGCCAGCAGTCAACAGGGAACCGATCAGCCCCAGCATTTT.

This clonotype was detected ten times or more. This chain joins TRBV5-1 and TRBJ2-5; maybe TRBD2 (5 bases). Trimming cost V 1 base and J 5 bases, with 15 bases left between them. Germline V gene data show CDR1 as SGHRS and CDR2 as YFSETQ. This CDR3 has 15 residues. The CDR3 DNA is TGCGCCAGCAGCTTGACGGGAACGGAAGAGGAGACCCAGTACTTC. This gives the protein CASSLTGTEEETQYF.

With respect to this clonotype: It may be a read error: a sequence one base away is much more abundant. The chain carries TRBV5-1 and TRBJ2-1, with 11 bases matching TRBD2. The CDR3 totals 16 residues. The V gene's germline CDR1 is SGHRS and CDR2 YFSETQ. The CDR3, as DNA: TGCGCCAGCAGCGTAACGACTAGCGGGACCTACAGTGAGCAGTTCTTC. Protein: CASSVTTSGTYSEQFF.

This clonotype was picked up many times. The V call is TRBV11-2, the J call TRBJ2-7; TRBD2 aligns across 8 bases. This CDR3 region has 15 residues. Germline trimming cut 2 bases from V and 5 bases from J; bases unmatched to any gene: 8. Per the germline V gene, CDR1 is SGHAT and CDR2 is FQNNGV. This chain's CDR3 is CASSLREGGPNEQYF. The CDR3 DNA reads TGTGCCAGCAGCTTACGGGAGGGAGGGCCCAACGAGCAGTACTTC.

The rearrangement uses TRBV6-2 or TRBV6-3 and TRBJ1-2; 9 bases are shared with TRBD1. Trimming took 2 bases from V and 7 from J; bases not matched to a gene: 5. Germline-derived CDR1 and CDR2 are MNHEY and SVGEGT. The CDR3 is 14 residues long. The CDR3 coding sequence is TGTGCCAGCAGTTACGCCGGGACAGGGTTTGGCTACACCTTC. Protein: CASSYAGTGFGYTF.

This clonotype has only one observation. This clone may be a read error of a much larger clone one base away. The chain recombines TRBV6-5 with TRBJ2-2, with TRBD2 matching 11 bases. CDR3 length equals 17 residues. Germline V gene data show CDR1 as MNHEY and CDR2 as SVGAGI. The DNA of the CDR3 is TGTGCCAGCAGTCACGGGACTAGCGGATCGAACACCGGGGAGCTGTCTTTT. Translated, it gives CASSHGTSGSNTGELSF.

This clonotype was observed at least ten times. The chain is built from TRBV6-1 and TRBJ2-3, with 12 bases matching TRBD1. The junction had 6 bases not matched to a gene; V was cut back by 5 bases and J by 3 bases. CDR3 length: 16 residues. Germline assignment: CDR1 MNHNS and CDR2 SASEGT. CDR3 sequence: CASSLRGQGATDTQYF. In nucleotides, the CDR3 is TGTGCCAGCAGTCTGCGGGGACAGGGGGCTACAGATACGCAGTATTTT.

CDR3 sequence reads: CASSSGQENIQYF. CDR3 coding DNA: TGTGCCAGCAGTTCCGGACAGGAAAACATTCAGTACTTC. V gene TRBV5-6 combines with J gene TRBJ2-4; 7 positions match TRBD1. This CDR3 region has 13 residues. The ends lost 5 bases at V and 5 bases at J; junction bases unmatched: 4. Per the germline V gene, CDR1 is SGHDT and CDR2 is YYEEEE.

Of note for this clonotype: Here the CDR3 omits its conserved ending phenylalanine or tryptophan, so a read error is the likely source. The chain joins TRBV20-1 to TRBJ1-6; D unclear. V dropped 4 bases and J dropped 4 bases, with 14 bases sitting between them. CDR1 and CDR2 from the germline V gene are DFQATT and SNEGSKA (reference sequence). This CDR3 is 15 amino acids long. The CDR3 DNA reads TGCAGTGCTACAATAGGCACTCAATATAATTCACCCCTCCACCTT. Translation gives CSATIGTQYNSPLHL.

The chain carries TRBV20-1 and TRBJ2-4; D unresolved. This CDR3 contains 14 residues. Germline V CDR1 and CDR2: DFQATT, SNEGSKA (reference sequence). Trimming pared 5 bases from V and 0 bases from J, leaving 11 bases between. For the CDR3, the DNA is TGCAGTGCTGACGGTAACTTAGCCAAAAACATTCAGTACTTC. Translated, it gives CSADGNLAKNIQYF.

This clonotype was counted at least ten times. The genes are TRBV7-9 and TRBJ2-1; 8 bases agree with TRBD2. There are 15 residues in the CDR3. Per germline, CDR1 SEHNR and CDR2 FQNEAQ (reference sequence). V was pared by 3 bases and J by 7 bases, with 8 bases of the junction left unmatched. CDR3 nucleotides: TGTGCCAGCAGCTTCTGGCGGGAGGCCTTTAATGAGCAGTTCTTC. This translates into CASSFWREAFNEQFF.

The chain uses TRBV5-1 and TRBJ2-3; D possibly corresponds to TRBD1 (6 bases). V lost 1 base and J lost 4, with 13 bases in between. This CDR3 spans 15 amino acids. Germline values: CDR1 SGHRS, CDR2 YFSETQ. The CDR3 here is CASSLQGLSSDTQYF. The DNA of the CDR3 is TGCGCCAGCAGCTTGCAGGGGCTGAGTTCAGATACGCAGTATTTT.

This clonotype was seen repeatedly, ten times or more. CDR3 DNA: TGTGCCAGCAGTAGAGGACAGTATAATTCACCCCTCCACTTT. This gives the protein CASSRGQYNSPLHF. The chain links TRBV7-2 to TRBJ1-6; weak D call: TRBD1 (6 bases). The CDR3 has 14 amino acids. CDR1 SGHTA and CDR2 FQGNSA come from the germline V gene. V lost 6 bases and J lost 4, with 10 bases in between.

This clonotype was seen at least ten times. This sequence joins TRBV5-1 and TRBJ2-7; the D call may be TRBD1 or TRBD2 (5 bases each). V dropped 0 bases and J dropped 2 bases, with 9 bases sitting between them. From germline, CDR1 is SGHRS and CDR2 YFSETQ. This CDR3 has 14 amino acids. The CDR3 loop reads CASSLGDGPYEQYF. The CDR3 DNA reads TGCGCCAGCAGCTTGGGGGACGGGCCCTACGAGCAGTACTTC. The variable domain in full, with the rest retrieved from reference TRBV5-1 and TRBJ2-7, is KAGVTQTPRYLIKTRGQQVTLSCSPISGHRSVSWYQQTPGQGLQFLFEYFSETQRNKGNFPGRFSGRQFSNSRSEMNVSTLELGDSALYLCASSLGDGPYEQYFGPGTRLTVT.

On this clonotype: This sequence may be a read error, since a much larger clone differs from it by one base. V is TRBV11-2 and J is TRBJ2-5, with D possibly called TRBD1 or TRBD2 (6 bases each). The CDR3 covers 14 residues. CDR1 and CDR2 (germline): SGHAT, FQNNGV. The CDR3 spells CASIRGAGQETQHF. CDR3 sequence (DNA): TGTGCCAGCATTAGGGGGGCGGGGCAAGAGACCCAGCACTTC.

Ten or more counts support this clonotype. The DNA for the CDR3 is TGTGCCAGCAGTGAAATGAGAGGGAGGTATAATTCACCCCTCCACTTT. Translating gives CASSEMRGRYNSPLHF. This chain links TRBV2 with TRBJ1-6; D gene ambiguous. Between the trimmed V and J ends, which lost 2 bases and 4 bases, there was a span of 12 bases. CDR3 length: 16 residues. Germline lookup yields CDR1 SNHLY and CDR2 FYNNEI.

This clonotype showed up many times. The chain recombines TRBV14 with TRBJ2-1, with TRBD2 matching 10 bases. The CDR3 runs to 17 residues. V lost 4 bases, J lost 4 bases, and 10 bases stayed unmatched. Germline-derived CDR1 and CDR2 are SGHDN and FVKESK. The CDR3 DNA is TGTGCCAGCAGCCGATTACCGGGGACTAGCGCTTACAATGAGCAGTTCTTC. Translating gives CASSRLPGTSAYNEQFF.

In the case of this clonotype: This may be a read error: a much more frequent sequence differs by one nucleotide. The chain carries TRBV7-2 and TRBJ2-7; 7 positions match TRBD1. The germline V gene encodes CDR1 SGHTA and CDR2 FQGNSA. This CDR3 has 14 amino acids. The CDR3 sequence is CASSSRTGSCEQYF. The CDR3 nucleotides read TGTGCCAGCAGCTCCCGGACAGGTTCCTGCGAGCAGTACTTC.

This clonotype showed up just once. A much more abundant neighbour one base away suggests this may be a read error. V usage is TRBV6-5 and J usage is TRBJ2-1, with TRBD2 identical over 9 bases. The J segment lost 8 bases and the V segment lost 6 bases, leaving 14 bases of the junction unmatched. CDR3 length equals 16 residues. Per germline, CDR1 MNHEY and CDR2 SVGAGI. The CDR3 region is CASRDQAGGGYDEQFF. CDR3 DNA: TGTGCCAGCAGAGACCAAGCGGGAGGTGGATACGATGAGCAGTTCTTC.

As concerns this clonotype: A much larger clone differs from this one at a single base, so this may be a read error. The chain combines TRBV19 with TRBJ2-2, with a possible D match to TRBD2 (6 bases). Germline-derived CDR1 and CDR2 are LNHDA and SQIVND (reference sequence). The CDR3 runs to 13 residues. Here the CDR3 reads CASMVGRGGEPFF. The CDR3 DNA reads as TGTGCCAGTATGGTGGGACGGGGCGGGGAGCCGTTTTTT.

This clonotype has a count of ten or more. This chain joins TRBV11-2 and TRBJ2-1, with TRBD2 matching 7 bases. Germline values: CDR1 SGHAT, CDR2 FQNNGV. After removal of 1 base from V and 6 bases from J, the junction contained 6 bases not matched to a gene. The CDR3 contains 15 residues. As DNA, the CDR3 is TGTGCCAGCAGCTTAGGGACTAGTAGAGGCAATGAGCAGTTCTTC. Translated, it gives CASSLGTSRGNEQFF.

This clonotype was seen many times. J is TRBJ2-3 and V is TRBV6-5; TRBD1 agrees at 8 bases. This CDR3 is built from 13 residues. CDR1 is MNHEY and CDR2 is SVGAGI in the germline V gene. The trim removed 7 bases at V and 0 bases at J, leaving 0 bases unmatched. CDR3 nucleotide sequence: TGTGCCAGCACAGGGGGCAGCACAGATACGCAGTATTTT. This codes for CASTGGSTDTQYF.